This section outlines one T cell receptor beta chain sequence together with its context. Trimming took off 7 bases at V and 4 bases at J, with 16 bases between the two ends. The CDR3 extends over 14 amino acids. This specimen belongs to a study of T-cell reconstitution after alpha-beta-depleted transplantation in children. Preparation of the TCRbeta library used unique molecular identifiers. Via MiXCR, TCRdb re-called the PCR reads, giving one row per CDR3 protein. The profile shows 490,000 or so distinct CDR3 sequences, approximately 12% of them singletons. This clonotype was sampled from a human donor who donated a stem cell graft to a child with combined immunodeficiency. The rearrangement uses TRBV12-3 or TRBV12-4 and TRBJ1-1, with D perhaps TRBD1 (6 bases). Sequenced here: PBMCs from the stem cell graft donor, sampled from the stem cell graft. CDR3 in amino acids: CASNPRGGGTEAFF. The CDR3 region has the DNA TGTGCCAGCAATCCCAGGGGAGGGGGCACTGAAGCTTTCTTT.